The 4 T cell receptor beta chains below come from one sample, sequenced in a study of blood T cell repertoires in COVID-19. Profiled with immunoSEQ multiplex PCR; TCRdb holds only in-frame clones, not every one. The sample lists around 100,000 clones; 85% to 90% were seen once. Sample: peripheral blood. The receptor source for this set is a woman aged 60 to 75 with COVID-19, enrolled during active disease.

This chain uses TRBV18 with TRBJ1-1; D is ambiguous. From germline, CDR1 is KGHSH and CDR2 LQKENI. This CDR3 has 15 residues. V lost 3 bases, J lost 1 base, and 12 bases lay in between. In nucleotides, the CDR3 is TGTGCCAGCTCACCTCGGAGGGAAGGGAACACTGAAGCTTTCTTT. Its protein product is CASSPRREGNTEAFF.

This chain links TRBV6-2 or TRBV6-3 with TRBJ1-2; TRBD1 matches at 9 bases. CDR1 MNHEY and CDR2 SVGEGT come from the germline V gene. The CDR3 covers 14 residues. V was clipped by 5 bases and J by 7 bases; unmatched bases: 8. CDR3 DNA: TGTGCCAGCAGTCCAGGACAGGGGTTGGCTGGCTACACCTTC. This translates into CASSPGQGLAGYTF.

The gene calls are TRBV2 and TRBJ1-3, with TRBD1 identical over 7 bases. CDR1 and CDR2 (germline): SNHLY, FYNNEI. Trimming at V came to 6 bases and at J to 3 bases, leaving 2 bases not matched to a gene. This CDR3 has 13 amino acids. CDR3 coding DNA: TGTGCCAGCAGCACAGGGGTTGGAAACACCATATATTTT. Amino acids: CASSTGVGNTIYF. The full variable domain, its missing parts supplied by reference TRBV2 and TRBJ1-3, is EPEVTQTPSHQVTQMGQEVILRCVPISNHLYFYWYRQILGQKVEFLVSFYNNEISEKSEIFDDQFSVERPDGSNFTLKIRSTKLEDSAMYFCASSTGVGNTIYFGEGSWLTVV.

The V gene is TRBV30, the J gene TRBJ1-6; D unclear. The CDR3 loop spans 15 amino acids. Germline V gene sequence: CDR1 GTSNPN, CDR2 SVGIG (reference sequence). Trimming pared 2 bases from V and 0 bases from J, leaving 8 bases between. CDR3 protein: CAWSSKSSYNSPLHF. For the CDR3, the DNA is TGTGCCTGGAGTTCGAAGAGCTCCTATAATTCACCCCTCCACTTT.